The next 22 T cell receptor beta chains were all read from a single sample in a study of naive and memory T cell subsets. An equimolar mix of two oligonucleotides served as the beta constant-region primer for TRBC1 and TRBC2. Ligated cDNA was amplified by four rounds of PCR with nested alpha and beta constant-region primers and SP2. TCRdb called the UMI-ligation and nested PCR reads again in MiXCR, with one record for every CDR3 protein. The sample carries some 110,000 distinct CDR3 sequences, 36% recorded once. The specimen sequenced was central memory CD4+ T cells from blood. Receptor source: a human donor in good health.

The chain carries TRBV7-9 and TRBJ2-1; D may be TRBD1 or TRBD2 (6 bases each). The V gene lost 1 base and the J gene lost 7 bases, with 14 bases spanning the gap. Germline lookup yields CDR1 SEHNR and CDR2 FQNEAQ (reference sequence). The CDR3 runs to 15 residues. As DNA, the CDR3 is TGTGCCAGCAGCTTAGGTCGGGGGCTCGGAAATGAGCAGTTCTTC. Residues: CASSLGRGLGNEQFF.

V is TRBV5-5 and J is TRBJ1-6; the D gene is possibly TRBD1 (5 bases). With 7 bases removed from V and 10 bases from J, the gap between germline ends came to 21 bases. The CDR3 loop spans 15 amino acids. In germline, CDR1 is SGHKS, CDR2 YYEKEE (reference sequence). This chain's CDR3 is CASLLGGVGRSPLHF. In DNA form, the CDR3 reads TGTGCCAGCCTACTCGGGGGGGTCGGGCGCTCACCCCTCCACTTT.

This clonotype has only a few counts. The chain joins TRBV11-2 to TRBJ2-1, with TRBD2 identical over 7 bases. In germline, CDR1 is SGHAT, CDR2 FQNNGV. This CDR3 has 13 residues. V trimming: 4 bases; J trimming: 3 bases; junction bases outside the gene matches: 0. The CDR3 coding sequence is TGTGCCAGCAGCTGGGACTACTACAATGAGCAGTTCTTC. Translated: CASSWDYYNEQFF.

V gene TRBV29-1 combines with J gene TRBJ1-3; D not certain. V gave up 1 base and J gave up 0 bases, with 16 bases separating them. Germline assignment: CDR1 SQVTM and CDR2 ANQGSEA. CDR3 length: 17 residues. The CDR3: CSVEVPLLPISGNTIYF. CDR3 DNA sequence: TGCAGCGTTGAAGTACCTCTCCTACCGATCTCTGGAAACACCATATATTTT.

The sample holds a few counts of this clonotype. The V call is TRBV12-3 or TRBV12-4, the J call TRBJ1-5; 7 nucleotides match TRBD1. The CDR3 has 14 amino acids. V lost 7 bases to trimming and J lost 3 bases; unmatched junction nucleotides: 6. CDR3 DNA sequence: TGTGCCAGCACCACAGGGGTGTACAATCAGCCCCAGCATTTT. It specifies CASTTGVYNQPQHF.

V usage is TRBV19 and J usage is TRBJ1-1; possibly TRBD1 for D (5 bases). Deletions cut 6 bases from V and 10 bases from J, with 18 bases between. The germline V gene has CDR1 LNHDA and CDR2 SQIVND (reference sequence). This CDR3 has 13 residues. CDR3 residues: CASRGGLGYRAFF. The CDR3 region has the DNA TGTGCCAGTAGGGGGGGACTAGGGTATAGAGCTTTCTTT.

This chain links TRBV20-1 with TRBJ1-1, with D uncertain. The CDR3 consists of 13 residues. V lost 3 bases and J 2 bases, leaving 10 bases between the germline ends. The germline V gene encodes CDR1 DFQATT and CDR2 SNEGSKA (reference sequence). CDR3 bases: TGCAGTGCTAGTTATAACAGTAACACTGAAGCTTTCTTT. Encoded protein: CSASYNSNTEAFF.

V is TRBV7-2 and J is TRBJ1-3; no reliable D call. Germline CDR1 is SGHTA and CDR2 is FQGNSA. This CDR3 is built from 16 residues. Trimming removed 7 bases from V and 0 bases from J, with 16 bases in between. CDR3 in DNA: TGTGCCAGCACCCCCACGCAAGTTCTCTCTGGAAACACCATATATTTT. As protein: CASTPTQVLSGNTIYF.

This clonotype came up a few times. The rearrangement links TRBV9 to TRBJ2-5; D is ambiguous. The germline V gene encodes CDR1 SGDLS and CDR2 YYNGEE. The CDR3 loop spans 14 amino acids. Trimming removed 4 bases from V and 2 bases from J, with 12 bases in between. The DNA of the CDR3 is TGTGCCAGCAGCCCCCGTCTGAAGCAAGAGACCCAGTACTTC. Its protein product is CASSPRLKQETQYF.

This clonotype has just a few counts. This chain connects TRBV12-3 or TRBV12-4 to TRBJ1-6; D not resolved. There are 14 residues in the CDR3. The germline V and J ends were trimmed by 3 bases and 10 bases, with 13 bases remaining between them. CDR3: CASSFVVGESPLHF. Here the CDR3 DNA reads TGTGCCAGCAGTTTTGTCGTCGGGGAGTCACCCCTCCACTTT.

The chain combines TRBV5-1 with TRBJ1-2; no clear D gene. The V and J ends lost 3 bases and 2 bases respectively, with 20 bases between them. Germline V gene sequence: CDR1 SGHRS, CDR2 YFSETQ. This CDR3 has 17 amino acids. The CDR3 here is CASSSPLRKGGNYGYTF. DNA of the CDR3: TGCGCCAGCAGCTCGCCCCTCCGGAAAGGTGGGAACTATGGCTACACCTTC.

There are a few counts of this clonotype. The rearrangement links TRBV7-9 to TRBJ2-3; the D gene is possibly TRBD2 (6 bases). V was trimmed by 1 base and J by 4 bases, leaving 9 bases between them. The germline CDR1 and CDR2 sequences are SEHNR and FQNEAQ (reference sequence). CDR3 length: 14 amino acids. For the CDR3, the DNA is TGTGCCAGCAGCTTAGGCACGGGGGCAGATACGCAGTATTTT. It specifies CASSLGTGADTQYF.

The chain employs TRBV6-6 and TRBJ2-7; tentative D call: TRBD2 (5 bases). V was pared by 8 bases and J by 1 base, with 15 bases between. The CDR3 length is 14 residues. Germline V lookup: CDR1 MNHNY, CDR2 SVGAGI (reference sequence). CDR3 nucleotides: TGTGCCAGCGGACCTGTGAGGGCGTCCTACGAGCAGTACTTC. Its protein product is CASGPVRASYEQYF.

V usage is TRBV28 and J usage is TRBJ2-1, with D tentatively TRBD1 (6 bases). Looked up from germline, CDR1 is MDHEN and CDR2 is SYDVKM. V was pared by 6 bases and J by 4 bases, with 13 bases between. The CDR3 is 14 amino acids. The CDR3 loop is CASRYRDSYNEQFF. The CDR3 DNA reads as TGTGCCAGCAGATACAGGGATTCATACAATGAGCAGTTCTTC.

There are a few counts of this clonotype. The V and J genes are TRBV29-1 and TRBJ2-1; D ambiguous. V was trimmed by 3 bases and J by 4 bases, leaving 10 bases between them. The germline V gene has CDR1 SQVTM and CDR2 ANQGSEA. There are 13 residues in the CDR3. DNA of the CDR3: TGCAGCGTTGAGAGATTCAGGTACAATGAGCAGTTCTTC. Translated, it gives CSVERFRYNEQFF.

By sample fraction, this clonotype is medium-sized. This rearrangement joins TRBV20-1 to TRBJ2-3; TRBD2 matches 9 bases. The CDR3 runs 15 residues. Germline trimming cut 7 bases from V and 6 bases from J; bases unmatched to any gene: 14. CDR1 is DFQATT, CDR2 SNEGSKA, per germline (reference sequence). CDR3: CSVPRASGTRDTQYF. The CDR3 DNA follows: TGCAGTGTCCCCAGGGCTAGCGGGACTCGGGATACGCAGTATTTT.

This chain connects TRBV20-1 to TRBJ2-5; 10 bases map to TRBD2. With V trimmed by 3 bases and J by 3 bases, 10 bases remained unmatched. Germline assignment: CDR1 DFQATT and CDR2 SNEGSKA (reference sequence). This CDR3 contains 16 residues. CDR3 bases: TGCAGTGCTAGCCACCGCGGGACTAGCGCCAAAGAGACCCAGTACTTC. This translates into CSASHRGTSAKETQYF.

The chain links TRBV28 to TRBJ2-2; 12 positions match TRBD2. Losses at the gene ends were 6 bases for V and 4 bases for J; bases not matched to a gene: 18. The CDR3 contains 20 residues. CDR1 and CDR2 from the germline V gene are MDHEN and SYDVKM. This CDR3 is CASSLGTSGWKGIGTGELFF. The CDR3 DNA is TGTGCCAGCAGCCTCGGGACTAGCGGGTGGAAGGGAATTGGCACCGGGGAGCTGTTTTTT.

This clonotype was seen more than once but under ten times. The J gene is TRBJ2-5, the V gene TRBV10-3; 7 bases fit TRBD2. Germline V gene sequence: CDR1 ENHRY, CDR2 SYGVKD. V shed 4 bases and J 5 bases; nucleotides not matched to a gene: 7. The CDR3 length is 14 residues. CDR3 protein: CAISGGTGRETQYF. The CDR3 DNA reads as TGTGCCATCAGTGGAGGCACCGGGAGGGAGACCCAGTACTTC.

Points on this clonotype: The DNA is left out, because the CDR3 cannot be placed on it with certainty; the CDR3 is given as TCRdb lists it. The rearrangement links TRBV7-9 to TRBJ2-1. CDR1 is SEHNR, CDR2 FQNEAQ, per germline (reference sequence). The CDR3 spans 10 residues, counting both ends. This chain's CDR3 is CASSFLWQVF.

The sample holds one count of this clonotype. The V call is TRBV6-2 or TRBV6-3, the J call TRBJ2-3, with 7 bases identical to TRBD1. Trimming took 7 bases from V and 4 from J; bases not matched to a gene: 5. The CDR3 is made up of 13 amino acids. CDR1 is MNHEY, CDR2 SVGEGT, per germline. In DNA form, the CDR3 reads TGTGCCAGCAAGGAGACAGGGTCAGATACGCAGTATTTT. It specifies CASKETGSDTQYF.

The chain has TRBV7-9 and TRBJ2-5, with 8 bases identical to TRBD1. Trimming at V came to 5 bases and at J to 1 base, leaving 3 bases not matched to a gene. CDR1 and CDR2 from the germline V gene are SEHNR and FQNEAQ (reference sequence). The CDR3 is 14 residues long. The CDR3 sequence is CASSPGQGQETQYF. DNA for the CDR3: TGTGCCAGCAGCCCAGGACAGGGCCAAGAGACCCAGTACTTC.